The entry below gives a single T cell receptor (beta chain) sequence along with its context. The table lists this clonotype with a few counts. Its antigen is unknown. No per-base quality is available; no much larger clone lies one base away. PBMCs were isolated by Ficoll-Paque density gradient centrifugation. Instrument used: Illumina NovaSeq 6000. Using 5'RACE with constant-segment primers, TCRalpha and TCRbeta cDNA libraries were constructed, with sample barcodes and unique molecular identifiers added in the process. Trizol reagent was used to extract RNA from every sample. Amplification of the libraries took two PCR steps, and the second step added a second sample barcode plus Illumina TruSeq adapters. Libraries were sequenced on an Illumina NovaSeq with 2 x 150 bp paired-end reads. The original methods were these. Demultiplexing of reads and collapsing into UMI-guided consensus sequences were performed with migec v1.2.7. With mixcr v2.1.11, UMI consensuses were aligned to TRA and TRB V and J templates and assembled into clonotypes. Clonotypes were classified as expanded or contracted when called significant by both edgeR and NoisET, with noise models trained on biological replicates. For edgeR calls, a false discovery rate-adjusted p below 0.01 and a log2 fold-change threshold of 1 were applied. As an exploratory analysis of dynamics, max-normalized trajectories of the 1000 most abundant clonotypes were examined with PCA combined with hierarchical clustering. Each responding clone was given a CD4 or CD8 phenotype based on the CD4+ and CD8+ repertoires, which had been sequenced separately. Clones were called with MiXCR by TCRdb after fastp trimmed the public reads at Q25, and only in-frame beta chains were retained. Rows matching on CDR3 protein sequence are summarized as one entry with the most common DNA and genes. The V and J calls, along with clone size, are taken from TCRdb and not from the paper's own processing. The sample profile shows around 500,000 distinct CDR3 sequences; roughly 18% of them were found once. In total, the top ten clones hold 9% to 15% of the sample.

The source of the sample is a study of T-cell memory formation after mild COVID-19 (dated by TCRdb to about 2021). Regarding the study in general: TCR sequence clusters from the two donors were largely donor specific. Two young, previously healthy adult volunteers, one female and one male, were included in the cohort. In a couple of donors, T-cell clones that expanded and contracted after mild COVID-19 were tracked by sequencing TCRalpha and TCRbeta repertoires over time.

Paper-wide results and their limitations: SARS-CoV-2 specificity was not confirmed for the second-wave clones peaking on day 37. Only two mild cases were covered in the study, and larger cohorts including severe cases with pre-infection samples were considered necessary. Contracting CD4+ clones were found mainly in CM and EM memory subsets, while CD8+ clones were enriched in EMRA. Clones that contracted from day 15 to 85 showed balanced CD4/CD8 phenotypes, whereas a second wave of clones that expanded from day 15 to 37 leaned towards CD4+. Some responding clones were found in pre-infection memory, which suggests that pre-existing cross-reactive memory T cells took part in the SARS-CoV-2 response.

V is clipped by 0 bases and J by 4 bases, and the sequence between their germline boundaries is 17 bases long. CDR1 is given as SGHTA and CDR2 as FQGTGA, both from the germline V gene. Inclusive of the bounding cysteine and phenylalanine, the CDR3 is 17 residues long. Only CDR3 DNA remains: 51 bases, in frame from the first base. The clonotype comes from an adult woman who had mild COVID-19 (a few samples of this study predate the infection). The sample titles of this study are shuffled in the database, so cell type and time point are left out; the donor was told from shared clones. The V and J segments used are TRBV7-3 and TRBJ2-3; tentative D gene TRBD2, with 7 bases matching. Sequencing input: PBMCs or a T cell subset sorted from them (not recorded which). The CDR3 reads CASSLTNPGGGADTQYF. The nucleotides read TGTGCCAGCAGCTTAACGAATCCGGGGGGCGGAGCAGATACGCAGTATTTT.